This TCR beta chain was captured by sequencing in a study of blood T cell repertoires in COVID-19. Study-wide context: Specimens from acute and convalescent COVID-19 originated in the United States, Italy and Spain. T cells, B-cell-depleted T cells, or PBMCs provided the cDNA or gDNA that served as material.

Authors' processing steps: Using reference gene primer amplification, nucleated cell counts were estimated. The table came from immunoSEQ multiplex PCR; TCRdb's copy has only in-frame clones and leaves some out. That table gives V, J and clone size, and the DNA gave D and trimming. This table holds over 300,000 clones, almost 85% found once. Between the trimmed V and J ends, which lost 1 base and 0 bases, there was a span of 6 bases. The germline V gene encodes CDR1 SQVTM and CDR2 ANQGSEA. This CDR3 spans 13 amino acids. The source is a human donor in a cohort sampled during active COVID-19. The specimen was peripheral blood. The gene calls are TRBV29-1 and TRBJ1-1; maybe TRBD1 (5 bases). The CDR3 coding sequence is TGCAGCGTTGAAGGGGGCTTGAACACTGAAGCTTTCTTT. Amino acid sequence: CSVEGGLNTEAFF.